The sequence of this TCR beta chain was determined in a study of blood T cell repertoires in COVID-19. Turning to the study itself: Sites in the United States, Italy and Spain provided acute and convalescent COVID-19 samples.

Only in-frame clones appear in the TCRdb table, and some are missing; sequencing was by immunoSEQ multiplex PCR. The sample yields fewer than 500,000 clones, about 85% seen once. As for this clone: Other DNA sequences in this sample translate to the same CDR3.

V shed 5 bases and J shed 0 bases, with 9 bases lying between them. Germline CDR1 SGHRS, CDR2 YFSETQ. CDR3 size: 14 residues. The V and J genes are TRBV5-1 and TRBJ1-3; D is unresolved. Specimen: PBMCs or T cells enriched from blood (not recorded which). The TCR sequence derives from a woman between 18 and 30 years old with acute COVID-19. The chain's CDR3 is CASSSLSSGNTIYF. For the CDR3, the DNA is TGCGCCAGCAGTTCGCTCAGCTCTGGAAACACCATATATTTT.